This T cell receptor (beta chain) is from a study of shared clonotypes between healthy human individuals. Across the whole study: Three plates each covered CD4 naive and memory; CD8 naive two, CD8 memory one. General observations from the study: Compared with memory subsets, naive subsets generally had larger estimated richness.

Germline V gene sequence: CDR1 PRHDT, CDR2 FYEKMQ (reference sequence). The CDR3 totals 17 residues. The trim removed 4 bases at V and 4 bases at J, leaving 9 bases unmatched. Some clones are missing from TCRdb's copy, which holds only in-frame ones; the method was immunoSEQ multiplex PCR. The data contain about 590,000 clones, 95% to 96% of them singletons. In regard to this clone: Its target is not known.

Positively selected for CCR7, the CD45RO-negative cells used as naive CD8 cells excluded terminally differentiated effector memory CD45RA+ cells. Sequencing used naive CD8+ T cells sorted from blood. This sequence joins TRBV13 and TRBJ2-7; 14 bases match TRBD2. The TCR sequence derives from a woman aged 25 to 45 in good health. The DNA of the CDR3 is TGTGCCAGCAGCTCGGAGACTAGCGGGAGGGATTATTACGAGCAGTACTTC. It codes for CASSSETSGRDYYEQYF.